This is a list of T cell receptor beta chains from one sample in a study of cytomegalovirus exposure and HLA in healthy donors. TCRdb's copy holds only in-frame clones and misses some; the assay was immunoSEQ multiplex PCR. The data contain tens of thousands of clones, roughly four fifths of them singletons. The sequenced material came from PBMCs. These TCRs come from a man in his fifties in good health and CMV-seronegative. Both conserved end residues are trimmed from each CDR3. A D gene is named only where the DNA matches it firmly.

d_gene	v_gene	CDR3aa
TRBD2	TRBV4-3	ASSHPGTSGNEQF
.	TRBV7-9	SSSLASGPQH
.	TRBV6-5	ASSRQRNYGYT
TRBD2	TRBV27	ASSSPEGGRDEQF
TRBD2	TRBV5-1	ASSWNPSGSYNEQF
.	TRBV9	ASSPQGRILSGANVLT
TRBD1	TRBV7-9	ASSLRGQGNSPLH
.	TRBV5-6	ASSFLSEQY
.	TRBV11-2	ASIPQGGRGETQY
.	TRBV6-1	ASSKGMTGHQPQH
TRBD1	TRBV19	ASSPGQEYEQY
.	TRBV27	ASKAQGEGTGELF
.	TRBV5-1	ASFPRVADTQY
.	TRBV4-1	ASSRQGLSGQY
TRBD2	TRBV2	ASSRLAGSTGELF
.	TRBV29-1	STPGDHLHEQY
.	TRBV27	ASSLGGAGYEQY
TRBD2	TRBV28	ASSPGGADTQY
TRBD2	TRBV7-2	ASQLGLERGYILSQY
TRBD1	TRBV18	ASSSGTGGDQPQH
TRBD2	TRBV6-1	ASVPSGMNEQF
.	TRBV2	ASSDPRAAGKQY
.	TRBV14	ASSQVGGTDTQY
.	TRBV11-1	ASSLPGGVTEAF
.	TRBV7-9	ASSQDGGPEKLF
TRBD2	TRBV13	ASSLAGLAGGRDTQY
.	TRBV6-5	ASSYSGRVYTGELF
TRBD1	TRBV5-4	ASSLRQGSGYEQY
TRBD1	TRBV6-4	ASSDRDRGLNEQF
TRBD2	TRBV5-1	ASSPGTSGTINEQF
TRBD2	TRBV25-1	ASRGTLAGGRYEQF
TRBD1	TRBV19	ASKGTGANQPQH
TRBD2	TRBV11-2	ASSFLAGRLDNEQF
TRBD2	TRBV6-4	ASSLLAGESEQF
.	TRBV9	ASSPSPGENYGYT
.	TRBV4-3	ASSQDWSDNNQPQH
TRBD2	TRBV4-3	ASSQDRTAGGREQY
TRBD1	TRBV7-3	ASSRDRVGEQY
.	TRBV9	ASNGEGYGYT
.	TRBV9	ASSVGGRANTDTQY
.	TRBV5-1	ASSLPSGANVLT
TRBD1	TRBV7-9	ASSFGTGSPNYGYT
TRBD1	TRBV2	ASRRTGTYEQY
.	TRBV11-2	ASSLVLSSYEQY
.	TRBV6-1	ASTPSDSFMPQH
TRBD2	TRBV7-9	ASGPAGGPYEQY
.	TRBV7-6	ASSLSHGSYNEQF
TRBD2	TRBV11-3	ASSLVAGVTYNEQF
.	TRBV29-1	SVEDFRLTNNEQF
.	TRBV28	ASSPNTDTQY
.	TRBV5-6	ASSLTASGNTIY
TRBD2	TRBV5-8	ASSLTSGYEQY
TRBD1	TRBV19	ASSLQGALGELF
TRBD1	TRBV9	ASSFGQGGGNEQF
.	TRBV29-1	SVAPTRGTDTQY
TRBD2	TRBV28	ASSRTGTRREQF
TRBD1	TRBV5-1	ASSSQGAAGYT